The 25 T cell receptor beta chains below all came from one sample that was sequenced in a study of tumor and adjacent non-tumor tissue in lung cancer. Three rounds of nested PCR, following a modified ARM-PCR protocol, produced the TCRbeta library. TCRdb recomputed calls from the multiplex PCR reads with MiXCR, one row per CDR3 protein. The sample lists some 120,000 distinct CDR3 sequences, roughly 67% occurring once. No cell sorting was done before RNA was extracted from the tissue. The sample consisted of lung tumor tissue. The source is a man under 40 with non-small cell lung cancer.

To note about this clonotype: With a much larger clone just one base away, this may be a read error. The limits of the CDR3 on the DNA are not certain, so only TCRdb's listed CDR3 is given. This CDR3 reads CSAAQGYYGCTF. This sequence joins TRBV29-1 and TRBJ1-2; the D call in the table, TRBD1, was not verified against the DNA. The CDR3 region is 12 residues in length, termini included. CDR1 is SQVTM and CDR2 is ANQGSEA in the germline V gene.

The chain recombines TRBV11-1 with TRBJ2-2; maybe TRBD2 (7 bases). This CDR3 is 15 amino acids long. Between the trimmed V and J ends, which lost 7 bases and 6 bases, there was a span of 18 bases. Germline CDR1 SGHAT, CDR2 FQDESV (reference sequence). CDR3 nucleotides: TGTGCCAGCACTCGGGGGGCGGAAGGACCCGGGGAGCTGTTTTTT. Translating gives CASTRGAEGPGELFF. Combining the CDR3 with reference TRBV11-1 and TRBJ2-2 gives the whole variable domain EAEVAQSPRYKITEKSQAVAFWCDPISGHATLYWYRQILGQGPELLVQFQDESVVDDSQLPKDRFSAERLKGVDSTLKIQPAELGDSAMYLCASTRGAEGPGELFFGEGSRLTVL.

Concerning this clonotype itself: A much more abundant neighbour one base away suggests this may be a read error. In nucleotides, the CDR3 is TGCGCCAGCAGCCCCCTTCTAGAATTTGAGCAGTTCTTC. It is translated as CASSPLLEFEQFF. The genes are TRBV4-1 and TRBJ2-1; D unclear. The CDR3 runs to 13 residues. Trimming pared 4 bases from V and 9 bases from J, leaving 13 bases between. From germline, CDR1 is MGHRA and CDR2 YSYEKL.

The V call is TRBV11-3, the J call TRBJ1-1; weak D call: TRBD1 (5 bases). The CDR3 loop spans 13 amino acids. The germline CDR1 and CDR2 sequences are SGHNT and YENEEA. Here the CDR3 DNA reads TGTCCTAGCAGCTTGTCGGGGCCCACTGAAGCTTTCTTT. Translation gives CPSSLSGPTEAFF.

This clonotype was recorded a few times. A read error may be the cause here, since a much bigger clone is one base away. The V gene is TRBV4-2, the J gene TRBJ1-2, with 9 nucleotides matching TRBD1. Germline CDR1 and CDR2: LGHNA and YNFKEQ. CDR3 length: 15 amino acids. For the CDR3, the DNA is TGTGCCAGCAACCAACAGGGGGCGGGTAACTATGGCTACACCTTC. Amino acids: CASNQQGAGNYGYTF.

Comment on this clonotype: Its ends do not fully match the called genes, so a read error is possible. The chain has TRBV6-5 and TRBJ2-7, with D uncertain. Germline CDR1 reads MNHEY; CDR2 reads SVGAGI. The CDR3 is made up of 11 amino acids. The CDR3 sequence is CTSSILYEQYF. The CDR3 region has the DNA TGTACCAGCAGTATCCTCTACGAGCAGTATTTC.

Points on this clonotype: Since a much larger clone is just one base distant, this may be a read error. The rearrangement joins TRBV6-2 or TRBV6-3 to TRBJ2-1, with D tentatively TRBD2 (5 bases). The germline V gene encodes CDR1 MNHEY and CDR2 SVGEGT. This CDR3 region has 16 residues. The CDR3 bases are TGTGCCAGCAGTTACGCCCGCGGGCCGCCCTACAATGAGCAGTTGTTC. This codes for CASSYARGPPYNEQLF.

This clonotype was seen a handful of times. A single base separates this from a much larger clone, so it may be a read error. The chain couples TRBV4-1 to TRBJ1-4; D possibly corresponds to TRBD1 (5 bases). The CDR3 is 15 amino acids. CDR1 MGHRA and CDR2 YSYEKL come from the germline V gene. V was trimmed by 4 bases and J by 8 bases, leaving 17 bases between them. The CDR3 nucleotides read TGCGCCAGCAGCCCGCTCAGGGAGATGGAGGAAAAACTGTTTTTT. It codes for CASSPLREMEEKLFF.

Note on this clonotype: This sequence may be a read error, since a much larger clone differs from it by one base. The chain employs TRBV29-1 and TRBJ1-3; D gene uncertain. The CDR3 runs 14 residues. Trimming took 4 bases from V and 0 from J, leaving 10 bases between them. In germline, CDR1 is SQVTM, CDR2 ANQGSEA. In DNA form, the CDR3 reads TGCAGCGTTGCAGTGTCAAGCTCTGGAAACACCATATATTTT. Protein: CSVAVSSSGNTIYF.

Comments on this clonotype: At one boundary the junction diverges from the germline segment, which might be a read error. V is TRBV6-5 and J is TRBJ1-5; D is ambiguous. The germline CDR1 and CDR2 sequences are MNHEY and SVGAGI. The CDR3 runs 15 residues. The CDR3 spells CTSSRLQTSGQSQRF. The CDR3 region has the DNA TGTACCAGCAGTCGTCTTCAGACTTCCGGTCAGTCCCAGCGTTTT.

As to this clonotype: At one boundary the junction diverges from the germline segment, which might be a read error. The rearrangement links TRBV29-1 to TRBJ1-3; D gene ambiguous. The CDR3 loop spans 16 amino acids. Germline CDR1 is SQVTM and CDR2 is ANQGSEA. CDR3 bases: TGTAGCCTTGAGTATGTCGGGTCGGGATCTGGAAACACCATATATTTT. Amino acid sequence: CSLEYVGSGSGNTIYF.

As for this clonotype: With a much larger clone just one base away, this may be a read error. J is TRBJ2-7 and V is TRBV4-1, with a weak D call TRBD1 (7 bases). The length of the CDR3 is 14 residues. Deletions cut 4 bases from V and 6 bases from J, with 16 bases between. The V gene's germline CDR1 is MGHRA and CDR2 YSYEKL. The CDR3 DNA is TGCGCCAGCAGCCTCCAGGAGGGACAGAGCGAGCAGTACTTC. It codes for CASSLQEGQSEQYF.

About this clonotype: Just one base apart from a much larger clone, this may be a read error. This chain joins TRBV6-5 and TRBJ2-5, with D tentatively TRBD2 (6 bases). Germline V gives CDR1 MNHEY, CDR2 SVGAGI. This CDR3 has 16 residues. The CDR3 DNA sequence: TGTGCCAGCAGTTACTCATTCGGGGGTGGGCAAGAGGCCCAGTACTTC. Its protein is CASSYSFGGGQEAQYF.

This clonotype was detected ten times or more. The chain joins TRBV5-4 to TRBJ1-4; 7 nucleotides line up with TRBD1. V trimming: 4 bases; J trimming: 5 bases; junction bases outside the gene matches: 8. CDR3 length: 15 residues. In germline, CDR1 is SGHNT, CDR2 YYREEE (reference sequence). CDR3 DNA sequence: TGTGCCAGCAGCGAAAACAGGGGCTTAAATGAAAAACTGTTTTTT. Amino acids: CASSENRGLNEKLFF.

A remark on this clonotype: One end of the junction varies from germline; a read error may be responsible. The chain couples TRBV11-2 to TRBJ2-1, with 7 bases fitting TRBD2. The CDR3 is made up of 15 amino acids. The V gene's germline CDR1 is SGHAT and CDR2 FQNNGV. Here the CDR3 DNA reads TGTGCTAGCAGCCGGACTAGTGGGGGGTTCAATGAGCAGTTCTTC. It yields the protein CASSRTSGGFNEQFF.

The chain uses TRBV29-1 and TRBJ2-5; perhaps TRBD1 as D (6 bases). The CDR3 runs 13 residues. Germline loops: CDR1 SQVTM, CDR2 ANQGSEA. V lost 6 bases and J lost 2, with 13 bases in between. CDR3 coding DNA: TGCAGCGTGCCACCACAGGGTCAAGAGACCCAGTACTTC. As protein: CSVPPQGQETQYF.

Concerning this clonotype: An end of the junction does not agree with germline; a read error may underlie this. V is TRBV11-3 and J is TRBJ1-2; D is unresolved. Germline loops: CDR1 SGHNT, CDR2 YENEEA. The CDR3 consists of 13 residues. The CDR3, as DNA: TGTGCCAGCAGCTTATGGGCTAACTATGGCTGCACCTTC. It specifies CASSLWANYGCTF.

Only one count was recorded for this clonotype. Mismatch with germline at one junction end may stem from a read error. The chain carries TRBV5-6 and TRBJ1-2; D unclear. Germline CDR1 SGHDT, CDR2 YYEEEE. The CDR3 length is 15 residues. CDR3 in amino acids: CSSSLGGRIHPGYTF. The CDR3 DNA follows: TGTTCCAGCAGCTTGGGTGGACGGATCCACCCGGGCTACACCTTC. The full variable domain, in which reference TRBV5-6 and TRBJ1-2 provide the parts outside the CDR3, is DAGVTQSPTHLIKTRGQQVTLRCSPKSGHDTVSWYQQALGQGPQFIFQYYEEEERQRGNFPDRFSGHQFPNYSSELNVNALLLGDSALYLCSSSLGGRIHPGYTFGSGTRLTVV.

As concerns this clonotype: A much larger clone is a single base away; this may be a read error. CDR3 bases: TGCAGTGCTAGAGATCCTAGCAGGATGACCCAGTACTTC. Translating it yields CSARDPSRMTQYF. The rearrangement links TRBV20-1 to TRBJ2-5, with D perhaps matching TRBD2 (5 bases). With 0 bases removed from V and 7 bases from J, the gap between germline ends came to 12 bases. The germline gives CDR1 DFQATT, CDR2 SNEGSKA (reference sequence). The CDR3 covers 13 residues.

On this clonotype itself: One end of the junction is discordant with germline, which a read error may explain. The chain combines TRBV12-3 or TRBV12-4 with TRBJ2-1; perhaps TRBD1 as D (5 bases). This CDR3 region has 15 residues. The CDR3 DNA follows: TGTACCAGCAGTCCCCCAAGGGGCGCAAACAATGAGCAGTTCTTC. Protein sequence: CTSSPPRGANNEQFF.

This clonotype has a count of ten or more. V gene TRBV11-2 combines with J gene TRBJ2-1, with 13 bases identical to TRBD2. Germline V gene sequence: CDR1 SGHAT, CDR2 FQNNGV. With 2 bases clipped from V and 6 bases from J, the junction kept 4 bases outside the gene matches. CDR3 length: 16 amino acids. DNA of the CDR3: TGTGCCAGCAGCTTACCCGGGACTAGCGGGATCAATGAGCAGTTCTTC. Translation gives CASSLPGTSGINEQFF.

This clonotype occurred many times. The chain combines TRBV4-3 with TRBJ2-2, with D uncertain. Germline V gives CDR1 LGHNA, CDR2 YSLEER. The CDR3 consists of 14 residues. Deletions cut 4 bases from V and 3 bases from J, with 9 bases between. For the CDR3, the DNA is TGCGCCAGCAGCCCCCGACTTCACACCGGGGAGCTGTTTTTT. It yields the protein CASSPRLHTGELFF.

A remark on this clonotype: Its ends do not fully match the called genes, so a read error is possible. The chain employs TRBV12-3 or TRBV12-4 and TRBJ2-2; no firm D call. This CDR3 contains 13 residues. DNA of the CDR3: TGTGCCAGTAGTTTACAGTTCACCGGGGAGCTGTTTTTT. This codes for CASSLQFTGELFF.

Worth noting for this clonotype: A much larger clone sits a single nucleotide away, making a read error possible. V and J are TRBV6-1 and TRBJ2-5, with 10 bases that match TRBD1. CDR1 and CDR2 from the germline V gene are MNHNS and SASEGT. V gave up 5 bases and J gave up 9 bases; unmatched junction bases: 12. The CDR3 loop spans 15 amino acids. The CDR3 nucleotides are TGTGCCAGCAGTTCCACCGGGACAGGGGAGAGACCCCAGTACTTC. Amino acid sequence: CASSSTGTGERPQYF.

A remark on this clonotype: The conserved phenylalanine or tryptophan is not found at the CDR3 terminus, so this likely reflects a read error. The chain joins TRBV5-5 to TRBJ1-6; 7 bases map to TRBD1. Germline V gene sequence: CDR1 SGHKS, CDR2 YYEKEE (reference sequence). CDR3 length equals 15 residues. CDR3 residues: CVSTLAGTEYSPLHL. The CDR3 DNA follows: TGTGTCAGCACCCTGGCTGGGACAGAGTATTCACCCCTCCACCTT.